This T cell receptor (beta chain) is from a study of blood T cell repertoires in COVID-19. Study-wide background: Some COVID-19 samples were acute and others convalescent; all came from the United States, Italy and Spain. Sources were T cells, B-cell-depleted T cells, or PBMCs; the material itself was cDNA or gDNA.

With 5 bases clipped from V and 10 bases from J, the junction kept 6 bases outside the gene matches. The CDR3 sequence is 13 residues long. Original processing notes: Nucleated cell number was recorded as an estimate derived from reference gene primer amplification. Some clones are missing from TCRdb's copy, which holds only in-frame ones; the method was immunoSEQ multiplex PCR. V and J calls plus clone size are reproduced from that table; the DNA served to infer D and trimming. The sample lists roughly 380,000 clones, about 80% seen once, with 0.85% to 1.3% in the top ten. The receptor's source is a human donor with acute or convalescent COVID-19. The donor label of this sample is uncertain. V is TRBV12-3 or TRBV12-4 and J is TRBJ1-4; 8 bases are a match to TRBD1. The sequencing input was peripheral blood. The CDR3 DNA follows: TGTGCCAGCAGTCTGATTACAGGGGGAAAACTGTTTTTT. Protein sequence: CASSLITGGKLFF.